These 29 T cell receptor beta chains were all obtained from the same sample, sequenced in a study of T cells after yellow fever vaccination. One entry per CDR3 protein, called by TCRdb with MiXCR from the 5' RACE reads. The repertoire holds 150,000 to 200,000 distinct CDR3 sequences, with approximately 6.2% as singletons. Sequenced here: CD4+ T cells sorted from PBMCs, sampled on the day of the first yellow fever vaccination. These receptor sequences come from a man younger than 35 who received the YFV17D yellow fever vaccine.

Remarks on this clonotype: A much larger clone lies a single base off, so this may be a read error. The chain recombines TRBV20-1 with TRBJ1-1; D is possibly TRBD1 (5 bases). CDR3 length equals 12 residues. CDR1 is DFQATT and CDR2 is SNEGSKA in the germline V gene (reference sequence). CDR3 in amino acids: CSARQGLTEALF. The CDR3 DNA sequence: TGCAGTGCTAGACAGGGACTGACTGAAGCTTTATTT.

This clonotype was detected ten times or more. This chain joins TRBV7-7 and TRBJ2-1, with D perhaps matching TRBD1 (6 bases). The CDR3 is 13 residues long. CDR1 SSHAT and CDR2 FNYEAQ come from the germline V gene (reference sequence). Trimming took 5 bases from V and 4 from J, leaving 9 bases between them. The CDR3 nucleotides are TGTGCCAGCAGCCCCGACAGGTACAATGAGCAGTTCTTC. Translation: CASSPDRYNEQFF. Together with reference TRBV7-7 and TRBJ2-1, the CDR3 gives the full variable domain: GAGVSQSPRYKVTKRGQDVTLRCDPISSHATLYWYQQALGQGPEFLTYFNYEAQPDKSGLPSDRFSAERPEGSISTLTIQRTEQRDSAMYRCASSPDRYNEQFFGPGTRLTVL.

A few counts support this clonotype. The chain couples TRBV12-3 or TRBV12-4 to TRBJ1-1, with 10 bases aligning to TRBD1. V lost 5 bases to trimming and J lost 3 bases; unmatched junction nucleotides: 6. CDR3 length: 15 amino acids. The CDR3 DNA sequence: TGTGCCAGCAGTCCGGGACAGGGGACGCACACTGAAGCTTTCTTT. Translation gives CASSPGQGTHTEAFF.

The chain combines TRBV23-1 with TRBJ2-7; D uncertain. TRBV23-1 is recorded as an ORF, its role being uncertain. This CDR3 is built from 14 residues. In DNA form, the CDR3 reads TGCGCCAGCAGTCCAAACCGAGAGTGGGCAGCTTTCGTCGTC. The encoded protein is CASSPNREWAAFVV.

The J gene is TRBJ1-2, the V gene TRBV4-3, with 9 nucleotides matching TRBD1. This CDR3 spans 16 amino acids. CDR1 is LGHNA and CDR2 is YSLEER in the germline V gene. V lost 5 bases and J lost 6; bases outside the gene matches: 13. This CDR3 is CASSWDRVSGRDGYTF. In DNA form, the CDR3 reads TGCGCCAGCAGCTGGGACAGGGTTTCTGGGCGCGATGGCTACACCTTC.

The table lists this clonotype with a few counts. The genes are TRBV24-1 and TRBJ2-7, with a weak D call TRBD1 (5 bases). The germline CDR1 and CDR2 sequences are KGHDR and SFDVKD. The germline V and J ends were trimmed by 9 bases and 3 bases, with 23 bases remaining between them. CDR3 length: 16 amino acids. CDR3 residues: CATGNPKGAVHYEQYF. The DNA of the CDR3 is TGTGCCACCGGTAACCCTAAAGGGGCAGTACACTACGAGCAGTACTTC.

This clonotype showed up just a few times. This chain uses TRBV12-3 or TRBV12-4 with TRBJ1-6; D is ambiguous. This CDR3 has 12 residues. V was pared by 2 bases and J by 11 bases, with 7 bases between. As DNA, the CDR3 is TGTGCCAGCAGTTTAAACATTACACCCCTCCACTTT. Translating it yields CASSLNITPLHF.

This chain uses TRBV12-3 or TRBV12-4 with TRBJ2-5, with 10 nucleotides matching TRBD2. CDR3 length equals 15 residues. V was clipped by 5 bases and J by 4 bases; unmatched bases: 7. The CDR3 nucleotides are TGTGCCAGCAGTGGAGCTAGCGGGGGTGGAGAGACCCAGTACTTC. This sequence encodes CASSGASGGGETQYF.

The gene calls are TRBV12-3 or TRBV12-4 and TRBJ2-3; D is undetermined. The CDR3 length is 13 residues. Trimming shortened V by 6 bases and J by 8 bases, and 15 bases separated the two germline ends. The CDR3 DNA reads as TGTGCCAGCAGCATTTACAACCCGGGTACGCAGTATTTT. This translates into CASSIYNPGTQYF.

This clonotype was counted ten times or more. The rearrangement uses TRBV12-3 or TRBV12-4 and TRBJ1-2, with D maybe TRBD1 (6 bases). The CDR3 is made up of 19 amino acids. The V end was cut by 3 bases, the J end by 6 bases, with 29 bases between. This CDR3 is CASSFSAPGADGGFNGYTF. The CDR3 DNA is TGTGCCAGCAGTTTCTCAGCTCCGGGGGCTGACGGGGGTTTTAATGGCTACACCTTC.

The sample holds many counts of this clonotype. V gene TRBV7-2 combines with J gene TRBJ1-6, with unresolved D. There are 14 residues in the CDR3. V lost 2 bases and J 7 bases, leaving 9 bases between the germline ends. CDR1 is SGHTA and CDR2 is FQGNSA in the germline V gene. The DNA of the CDR3 is TGTGCCAGCAGCTTAAAACAGAGGAATTCACCCCTCCACTTT. Protein product: CASSLKQRNSPLHF. Complete variable domain (other parts from reference TRBV7-2 and TRBJ1-6): GAGVSQSPSNKVTEKGKDVELRCDPISGHTALYWYRQSLGQGLEFLIYFQGNSAPDKSGLPSDRFSAERTGGSVSTLTIQRTQQEDSAVYLCASSLKQRNSPLHFGNGTRLTVT.

This clonotype has more than one count but fewer than ten. The genes are TRBV3-1 and TRBJ2-7; 10 nucleotides line up with TRBD2. The CDR3 is 14 amino acids. The germline V gene encodes CDR1 LGHDT and CDR2 YNNKEL (reference sequence). V was clipped by 4 bases and J by 4 bases; unmatched bases: 4. The CDR3 sequence: CASSLSGGLYEQYF. The CDR3 region has the DNA TGTGCCAGCAGCCTTAGCGGGGGGCTTTACGAGCAGTACTTC.

Worth noting for this clonotype: A read error is possible here, since a much larger clone lies one base away. The J gene is TRBJ2-5, the V gene TRBV20-1; 7 nucleotides agree with TRBD2. Germline CDR1 and CDR2: DFQATT and SNEGSKA (reference sequence). The CDR3 covers 12 residues. CDR3 residues: CSAREGRETHYF. The CDR3 nucleotides read TGCAGTGCTAGGGAGGGGAGGGAGACCCATTACTTC.

This clonotype was seen more than once but under ten times. The chain employs TRBV24-1 and TRBJ2-6; TRBD1 matches at 8 bases. There are 18 residues in the CDR3. From germline, CDR1 is KGHDR and CDR2 SFDVKD. V gave up 6 bases and J gave up 4 bases; unmatched junction bases: 13. The CDR3 here is CATSPGQGALLGANVLTF. The CDR3 DNA reads as TGTGCCACCAGTCCCGGGCAGGGGGCGCTTTTAGGGGCCAACGTCCTGACTTTC.

This clonotype was seen at least ten times. The rearrangement links TRBV5-1 to TRBJ2-5; 13 nucleotides line up with TRBD2. The CDR3 is 16 amino acids. V gave up 4 bases and J gave up 1 base; unmatched junction bases: 4. Germline loops: CDR1 SGHRS, CDR2 YFSETQ. The CDR3 loop is CASSRLAGGLQETQYF. Written as DNA, the CDR3 is TGCGCCAGCAGCAGACTAGCGGGGGGCCTCCAAGAGACCCAGTACTTC. The full variable domain, its missing parts supplied by reference TRBV5-1 and TRBJ2-5, is KAGVTQTPRYLIKTRGQQVTLSCSPISGHRSVSWYQQTPGQGLQFLFEYFSETQRNKGNFPGRFSGRQFSNSRSEMNVSTLELGDSALYLCASSRLAGGLQETQYFGPGTRLLVL.

This clonotype showed up just a few times. The rearrangement links TRBV20-1 to TRBJ2-2; D is ambiguous. Germline V gives CDR1 DFQATT, CDR2 SNEGSKA (reference sequence). Trimming shortened V by 7 bases and J by 4 bases, and 16 bases separated the two germline ends. This CDR3 has 14 amino acids. CDR3 in DNA: TGCAGTGTTACCCGGGCCGGAGTCACCGGGGAGCTGTTTTTT. Its translation: CSVTRAGVTGELFF.

This sequence joins TRBV7-2 and TRBJ1-3, with no clear D. With 2 bases removed from V and 4 bases from J, the gap between germline ends came to 6 bases. Germline V gene sequence: CDR1 SGHTA, CDR2 FQGNSA. The CDR3 is 13 amino acids. CDR3 amino acids: CASSLTRGNTIYF. The CDR3 bases are TGTGCCAGCAGCTTAACCAGGGGAAACACCATATATTTT.

In its sample, this clonotype was seen many times. This chain connects TRBV29-1 to TRBJ2-7; TRBD1 agrees at 9 bases. Germline trimming cut 7 bases from V and 3 bases from J; bases unmatched to any gene: 10. The germline V gene has CDR1 SQVTM and CDR2 ANQGSEA. The CDR3 spans 14 residues. The CDR3 here is CSAIQQGAIYEQYF. CDR3 coding DNA: TGCAGCGCTATACAACAGGGGGCTATCTACGAGCAGTACTTC.

This clonotype was seen a few times. The CDR3 DNA reads TGCGCCAGCATGACACCGGGACAGAACTATGGCTACACCTTC. This codes for CASMTPGQNYGYTF. This chain connects TRBV4-1 to TRBJ1-2; 7 bases align to TRBD1. The J segment lost 2 bases and the V segment lost 7 bases, leaving 7 bases of the junction unmatched. The V gene's germline CDR1 is MGHRA and CDR2 YSYEKL. The CDR3 is 14 residues long.

This clonotype showed up many times. The CDR3 spells CSAEDRPYEQYF. The DNA of the CDR3 is TGCAGTGCTGAGGACAGGCCCTACGAGCAGTACTTC. The chain couples TRBV20-1 to TRBJ2-7, with 7 bases matching TRBD1. J was trimmed by 2 bases and V by 5 bases; bases with no gene match: 3. The CDR3 is made up of 12 amino acids. The germline CDR1 and CDR2 sequences are DFQATT and SNEGSKA (reference sequence).

This chain links TRBV5-5 with TRBJ1-3, with D unclear. This CDR3 has 18 residues. Germline CDR1 reads SGHKS; CDR2 reads YYEKEE (reference sequence). The ends were cut back, 0 bases at V and 0 bases at J, with 16 bases in the middle. DNA of the CDR3: TGTGCCAGCAGCTTGGTCGTATACGGACGATTCTCTGGAAACACCATATATTTT. The encoded protein is CASSLVVYGRFSGNTIYF.

This clonotype was seen only a few times. The rearrangement uses TRBV4-1 and TRBJ1-5; the D is unclear. V was trimmed by 0 bases and J by 2 bases, leaving 14 bases between them. The length of the CDR3 is 17 residues. The V gene's germline CDR1 is MGHRA and CDR2 YSYEKL. The DNA of the CDR3 is TGCGCCAGCAGCCAAGATCCCTCGGGGTTGGGCAATCAGCCCCAGCATTTT. Protein product: CASSQDPSGLGNQPQHF.

This clonotype was recorded at least ten times. The chain employs TRBV7-9 and TRBJ1-1; D may be TRBD1 (5 bases). The CDR3 covers 15 residues. CDR1 is SEHNR and CDR2 is FQNEAQ in the germline V gene (reference sequence). V was cut by 6 bases and J by 2 bases, with 16 bases left in between. CDR3 sequence: CASRPKTVGNTEAFF. CDR3 nucleotides: TGTGCCAGCAGACCAAAGACAGTAGGCAACACTGAAGCTTTCTTT.

This sequence joins TRBV2 and TRBJ2-3; D call uncertain. This CDR3 has 14 residues. V lost 8 bases and J lost 3, with 15 bases in between. Per the germline V gene, CDR1 is SNHLY and CDR2 is FYNNEI. CDR3 loop: CASVGFGRTDTQYF. The DNA of the CDR3 is TGTGCCAGCGTCGGATTTGGGCGGACAGATACGCAGTATTTT. Combining the CDR3 with reference TRBV2 and TRBJ2-3 gives the whole variable domain EPEVTQTPSHQVTQMGQEVILRCVPISNHLYFYWYRQILGQKVEFLVSFYNNEISEKSEIFDDQFSVERPDGSNFTLKIRSTKLEDSAMYFCASVGFGRTDTQYFGPGTRLTVL.

The CDR3 spells CASSRVWITDTQYF. CDR3 sequence (DNA): TGCGCCAGCAGCAGGGTCTGGATCACAGATACGCAGTATTTT. The chain carries TRBV5-1 and TRBJ2-3; D unclear. This CDR3 spans 14 amino acids. Germline V lookup: CDR1 SGHRS, CDR2 YFSETQ. Trimming took off 4 bases at V and 2 bases at J, with 11 bases between the two ends. The full variable domain, with the rest looked up from reference TRBV5-1 and TRBJ2-3, is KAGVTQTPRYLIKTRGQQVTLSCSPISGHRSVSWYQQTPGQGLQFLFEYFSETQRNKGNFPGRFSGRQFSNSRSEMNVSTLELGDSALYLCASSRVWITDTQYFGPGTRLTVL.

There are many counts of this clonotype. This chain connects TRBV4-1 to TRBJ2-2, with D unclear. Germline V gives CDR1 MGHRA, CDR2 YSYEKL. The CDR3 totals 16 residues. The V end was cut by 1 base, the J end by 8 bases, with 17 bases between. DNA of the CDR3: TGCGCCAGCAGCCAAGTGCCGGGCCGTCCTGGTGGGGAGCTGTTTTTT. It specifies CASSQVPGRPGGELFF.

This clonotype has ten or more counts. The rearrangement uses TRBV6-1 and TRBJ2-7, with D maybe TRBD1 (6 bases). This CDR3 is 14 amino acids long. CDR1 and CDR2 (germline): MNHNS, SASEGT. Between the trimmed V and J ends, which lost 6 bases and 4 bases, there was a span of 16 bases. The DNA of the CDR3 is TGTGCCAGCAGGCTCAGCCAGGGGCTGTACGAGCAGTACTTC. Amino acids: CASRLSQGLYEQYF.

This clonotype appeared a few times. The rearrangement links TRBV5-1 to TRBJ1-3; no firm D call. Per germline, CDR1 SGHRS and CDR2 YFSETQ. V shed 6 bases and J shed 8 bases, with 15 bases lying between them. This CDR3 spans 13 amino acids. The CDR3 nucleotides read TGCGCCAGCAAGAGCAGGCCCGCGGACACCATATATTTT. Translated: CASKSRPADTIYF. Full variable domain (outside the CDR3, taken from reference TRBV5-1 and TRBJ1-3): KAGVTQTPRYLIKTRGQQVTLSCSPISGHRSVSWYQQTPGQGLQFLFEYFSETQRNKGNFPGRFSGRQFSNSRSEMNVSTLELGDSALYLCASKSRPADTIYFGEGSWLTVV.

On this clonotype itself: With a much larger clone just one base away, this may be a read error. The chain combines TRBV7-2 with TRBJ2-5, with D perhaps TRBD1 or TRBD2 (6 bases each). Trimming removed 3 bases at V and 2 bases at J, with 10 bases between. This CDR3 is built from 14 residues. Looked up from germline, CDR1 is SGHTA and CDR2 is FQGNSA. Written as DNA, the CDR3 is TGTGCCAGCAGCTTCCCGGGGGCGCAAGAGACCCAGTACTTC. Its protein product is CASSFPGAQETQYF.